This T cell receptor beta chain came from a study of beta chain features in type 1 diabetes. Study results and caveats: The study found moderately but significantly shorter TCRB CDR3s in all four CD4+ subsets of Type 1 diabetes patients. The cDNA sequencing approach could over-represent high-TCR-expressing cells.

Expressed TCRB transcripts got sequenced, as all isolated RNA was reverse transcribed. Here immunoSEQ multiplex PCR was the method, and the copy in TCRdb shows in-frame clones only, minus some. Of roughly 330,000 clones listed, about 13% are singletons. As concerns this clone: Its antigen is not identified.

The clonotype was recovered from a woman between 18 and 29 years old with type 1 diabetes. What was sequenced was naive CD4+ T cells from blood.

The CDR3 here is CASSQEPGQETQYF. As DNA, the CDR3 is TGCGCCAGCAGCCAAGAACCAGGTCAAGAGACCCAGTACTTC. This sequence joins TRBV4-3 and TRBJ2-5; no clear D gene. Germline CDR1 is LGHNA and CDR2 is YSLEER. The CDR3 consists of 14 residues. Between the trimmed V and J ends, which lost 0 bases and 2 bases, there was a span of 7 bases.